This paragraph covers one TCR beta chain sequence. Its antigen has not been determined. No base quality values were provided; no much bigger clone lies one nucleotide off. The sample's time point label, decoded: blood from clinic visit 5 months post-surgery; TSC patient then seizure free. The surgery cases showing the highest brain T cell transcript signatures were chosen for TCR beta chain sequencing of brain tissue and, when available, of blood. Before surgery, the patients had been given at least one anti-epileptic drug. The TCR-sequenced patients were children whose drug-resistant epilepsy was caused by tuberous sclerosis complex, focal cortical dysplasia, Rasmussen encephalitis or hemimegalencephaly. The Monarch genomic DNA purification kit was used to extract bulk genomic DNA from unsorted brain tissue and whole blood. From the germline V gene, CDR1 is SGHRS and CDR2 is YFSETQ. The CDR3 contains 12 residues, cysteine and phenylalanine counted. Just the 36-base CDR3 DNA is kept, in frame starting at base 1. V is pared back by 0 bases and J by 5 bases, with 3 bases lying between the germline termini.

The data are from a study of brain T cells in children with intractable seizures (dated by TCRdb to the early 2020s). With respect to the entire study: Resected brain tissue from 53 pediatric epilepsy surgery cases was first screened for immune gene transcripts using a NanoString immunology panel. Among the roughly twelve selected surgery cases, eight also had pre-surgery blood sequenced, leaving four with brain tissue only.

The immunoSEQ assay was used to generate TCR beta chain sequences from genomic DNA. As for the authors' bioinformatics: CDR3 sequences that did not begin with the conserved framework cysteine at position 104 were removed manually. To get clonality, the normalized Shannon's Diversity Index was subtracted from one, giving values from 0 (maximal diversity) to 1 (oligoclonal). To check whether a given CDR3 had different frequencies in two samples, for example brain versus blood, chi-squared comparison-of-proportions tests were used. Public clonotypes were found by searching immuneACCESS, and the VDJdb browser was used to assess similarity to known antiviral clonotypes. In its TCRdb copy, this immuneACCESS table keeps in-frame sequences only and misses some clones. Where compared with another copy, unresolved V genes explain less than half of these, and the others have no known cause. V and J calls and clone size are as listed in that table; D and trimming were resolved from the DNA. Recorded for this sample are 300,000 to 400,000 clones; about 93% of them occurred a single time. About 6% of the sample comes from the top ten.

Overall study outcomes, separate from this receptor: The patients' HCMV serostatus was not known, and viral specificity was inferred solely from CDR3 sequence similarity. Sequencing depth differed between pre- and post-surgery blood, so clones missing from the pre-surgery sample may reflect undersampling.

The receptor's source is a boy in the first two years of life with tuberous sclerosis and intractable seizures. Sample: peripheral blood, taken more than 4 months after surgery. Rearrangement joined TRBV5-1 to TRBJ2-1, with the D gene call left open. The nucleotides are TGCGCCAGCAGCTTGGGACACAATGAGCAGTTCTTC. It translates to CASSLGHNEQFF. When the CDR3 is completed using the reference TRBV5-1 and TRBJ2-1 genes on either side, the full variable domain is KAGVTQTPRYLIKTRGQQVTLSCSPISGHRSVSWYQQTPGQGLQFLFEYFSETQRNKGNFPGRFSGRQFSNSRSEMNVSTLELGDSALYLCASSLGHNEQFFGPGTRLTVL.